The entry below describes one T cell receptor beta chain. Its target is not known. These data come from a study of cytomegalovirus exposure and HLA in healthy donors. Findings and caveats of the study: Because they were indistinguishable, some V segments, including TRBV6-2 and TRBV6-3, were excluded. A missense variant in DCLRE1C was later tied to TCR beta V- and J-gene trimming. Associated with cytomegalovirus, according to the listing, were 150 to 200 TCR beta chains. Across donors, most TCRs were seen rarely, yet some public ones were widespread.

60 Vbeta and 13 Jbeta primers were used in PCR. The method was immunoSEQ multiplex PCR; TCRdb's version includes in-frame clones alone and lacks a portion of them. This table has 60,000 to 75,000 clones, about 76% appearing once. This CDR3 is 15 amino acids long. The germline V gene encodes CDR1 SGHTA and CDR2 FQGNSA. Unmatched junction bases numbered 9, after V lost 7 bases and J lost 2 bases. The chain combines TRBV7-2 with TRBJ2-7, with TRBD2 matching 9 bases. This sequence was found in a man over 45 in good health and CMV-seronegative. The source material was PBMCs. In nucleotides, the CDR3 is TGTGCCAGCAACATCTTGGGCGGGGGGGCCTACGAGCAGTACTTC. Residues: CASNILGGGAYEQYF. The whole variable domain, remainder taken from reference TRBV7-2 and TRBJ2-7, is GAGVSQSPSNKVTEKGKDVELRCDPISGHTALYWYRQSLGQGLEFLIYFQGNSAPDKSGLPSDRFSAERTGGSVSTLTIQRTQQEDSAVYLCASNILGGGAYEQYFGPGTRLTVT.